These 9 T cell receptor beta chains were sequenced from one sample in a study of blood T cell repertoires in COVID-19 (dated by TCRdb to about 2020). The protocol used for the library was the immunoSEQ multiplex PCR assay. Drawn from immuneACCESS, this table holds only the in-frame rearrangements with V and J called that TCRdb kept. Clones are partly lost; checked studies trace under half to an unresolved V gene and leave the rest unexplained. The sample contains around 700,000 clones, about nine tenths of them found a single time. Jointly, the top ten make up approximately 0.3% of the sample. Material: peripheral blood. The receptors originated from a woman aged 18 to 35 with acute or convalescent COVID-19.

The V call is TRBV5-1, the J call TRBJ1-2; 10 bases match TRBD1. V was pared by 0 bases and J by 3 bases, with 2 bases of the junction left unmatched. The CDR3 consists of 15 residues. Germline V gene data show CDR1 as SGHRS and CDR2 as YFSETQ. CDR3 in amino acids: CASSLGQGAHYGYTF. The DNA for the CDR3 is TGCGCCAGCAGCTTGGGACAGGGGGCTCACTATGGCTACACCTTC.

The chain recombines TRBV5-1 with TRBJ2-7; TRBD1 aligns across 8 bases. The length of the CDR3 is 13 residues. The ends lost 4 bases at V and 6 bases at J; junction bases unmatched: 6. Germline CDR1 SGHRS, CDR2 YFSETQ. CDR3 coding DNA: TGCGCCAGCAGCCTTCTAGGACAGGGCGAGCAGTACTTC. Protein sequence: CASSLLGQGEQYF.

On this clone itself: Additional DNA sequences in this sample encode the identical CDR3. The gene calls are TRBV27 and TRBJ1-2; D is unresolved. The CDR3 contains 13 residues. Trimming pared 6 bases from V and 4 bases from J, leaving 12 bases between. Germline loops: CDR1 MNHEY, CDR2 SMNVEV (reference sequence). In DNA form, the CDR3 reads TGTGCCAGCAGCCCGGGTGGCGGCTATGGCTACACCTTC. Protein product: CASSPGGGYGYTF.

This clone is a singleton in its sample. J is TRBJ1-2 and V is TRBV3-1 (or the pseudogene TRBV3-2); the D is unclear. V was trimmed by 3 bases and J by 8 bases, leaving 16 bases between them. The CDR3 loop spans 14 amino acids. Germline CDR1 reads LGHDT; CDR2 reads YNNKEL (reference sequence). The CDR3: CASSQRGSGEGYTF. The CDR3 bases are TGTGCCAGCAGCCAGCGGGGATCCGGCGAGGGCTACACCTTC.

This chain joins TRBV2 and TRBJ2-7, with D perhaps TRBD2 (6 bases). CDR1 SNHLY and CDR2 FYNNEI come from the germline V gene. The V and J ends lost 6 bases and 0 bases respectively, with 12 bases between them. This CDR3 has 14 amino acids. As DNA, the CDR3 is TGTGCCAGCAGAGGAGGGTACCTCTCCTACGAGCAGTACTTC. The encoded protein is CASRGGYLSYEQYF.

This clone was seen just once. J is TRBJ2-2 and V is TRBV5-1, with D hard to call. Germline V gene sequence: CDR1 SGHRS, CDR2 YFSETQ. This CDR3 is 14 amino acids long. V dropped 2 bases and J dropped 3 bases, with 8 bases sitting between them. The CDR3 loop is CASSFVSYTGELFF. DNA of the CDR3: TGCGCCAGCAGCTTCGTCTCTTACACCGGGGAGCTGTTTTTT.

This chain links TRBV7-2 with TRBJ2-6; D is undetermined. CDR1 is SGHTA and CDR2 is FQGNSA in the germline V gene. V lost 0 bases, J lost 0 bases, and 15 bases lay in between. This CDR3 is 19 amino acids long. The CDR3 loop is CASSLASGRWVSGANVLTF. CDR3 bases: TGTGCCAGCAGCTTAGCGTCAGGCCGTTGGGTCTCTGGGGCCAACGTCCTGACTTTC.

The chain recombines TRBV7-9 with TRBJ2-7; tentatively, D is TRBD1 (7 bases). Trimming took off 2 bases at V and 2 bases at J, with 10 bases between the two ends. CDR1 is SEHNR, CDR2 FQNEAQ, per germline (reference sequence). The CDR3 sequence is 14 residues long. CDR3 protein: CASSLQGGTYEQYF. The CDR3 DNA reads TGTGCCAGCAGCTTACAGGGGGGCACCTACGAGCAGTACTTC.

The genes are TRBV25-1 and TRBJ1-2; D unresolved. The length of the CDR3 is 17 residues. Trimming removed 0 bases at V and 8 bases at J, with 22 bases between. The germline V gene has CDR1 MGHDK and CDR2 SYGVNS. The CDR3 bases are TGTGCCAGCAGTGAATACGGCGGTGAAGGATTTAGAGGCGGCTACACCTTC. Encoded protein: CASSEYGGEGFRGGYTF.